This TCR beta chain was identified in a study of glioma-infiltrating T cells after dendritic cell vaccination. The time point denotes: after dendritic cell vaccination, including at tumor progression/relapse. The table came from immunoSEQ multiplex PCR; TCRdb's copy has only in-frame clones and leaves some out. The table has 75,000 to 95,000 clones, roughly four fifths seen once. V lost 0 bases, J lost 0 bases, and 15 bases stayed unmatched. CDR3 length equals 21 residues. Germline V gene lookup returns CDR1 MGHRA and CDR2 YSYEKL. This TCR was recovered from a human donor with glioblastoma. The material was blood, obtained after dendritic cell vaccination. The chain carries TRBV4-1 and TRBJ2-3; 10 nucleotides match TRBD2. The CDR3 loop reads CASSQEGGGASGGLSTDTQYF. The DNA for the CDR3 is TGCGCCAGCAGCCAAGAAGGAGGGGGGGCTAGCGGGGGCCTCAGCACAGATACGCAGTATTTT.